The clone carrying this TCR beta chain was seen ten or more times. Its target is unknown. There are 14 residues in the CDR3. Looked up from germline, CDR1 is LGHNA and CDR2 is YSLEER. Trimming removed 5 bases from V and 8 bases from J, with 15 bases in between. The sample comes from a study of regulatory T cells in long-lasting Graves disease. Overall study findings and caveats: Whereas about 870 public clonotypes were shared by new patients, persistent patients shared more, at around 2,700. Among samples with persistent disease, TRBV28, TRBJ1-2 and TRBJ2-5 were favored.

Time point described: newly diagnosed GD, antithyroid drugs for less than 3 months. Extracted RNA from PBMCs served as the source of the TCR library. In building TCR beta libraries, iRepertoire HTBI primers were used together with Arm-PCR of CDR3 regions. In the authors' methods: Samples revealed under 65 TRBV and about 15 TRBJ segments. MiXCR, applied by TCRdb to the multiplex PCR reads, yields one record per CDR3 protein. TCRdb, not the authors, supplied the V and J calls. The sample holds fewer than 450,000 distinct CDR3 sequences, approximately 16% seen once. The data also belong to a second study, concerning T cells in Graves' hyperthyroidism and ophthalmopathy.

The source was peripheral blood mononuclear cells (PBMCs), collected at new diagnosis, from a patient treated with antithyroid drugs. The source is a middle-aged woman with Graves disease. The J gene is TRBJ1-4, the V gene TRBV4-3; D perhaps matches TRBD1 (5 bases). This CDR3 reads CASSADTRSEKLFF. CDR3 DNA sequence: TGCGCCAGCAGCGCGGACACGCGGTCGGAAAAACTGTTTTTT.